Listed here are 19 T cell receptor beta chains from one sample, sequenced in a study of response to subunit inactivated influenza vaccine. TCRdb recomputed calls from the RT-PCR reads with MiXCR, one row per CDR3 protein. Of 530,000 or so distinct CDR3 sequences in the sample, 14% were seen once. The sequences come from PBMCs from blood, collected about 12 days after vaccination. Receptors were obtained from a man aged 50 to 60 who received an inactivated influenza vaccine.

The chain is built from TRBV7-2 and TRBJ2-7, with 13 bases lining up with TRBD2. The germline V gene has CDR1 SGHTA and CDR2 FQGNSA. The CDR3 covers 16 residues. V shed 5 bases, J shed 2 bases, and the junction held 6 bases outside the gene matches. CDR3: CASSLGTSGATYEQYF. In nucleotides, the CDR3 is TGTGCCAGCAGCCTCGGGACTAGCGGGGCCACCTACGAGCAGTACTTC.

This sequence joins TRBV11-2 and TRBJ2-5; no definite D call. The CDR3 loop spans 13 amino acids. Trimming removed 5 bases at V and 4 bases at J, with 11 bases between. CDR1 is SGHAT, CDR2 FQNNGV, per germline. The CDR3 nucleotides read TGTGCCAGCAGCAACGGTCCGGGAGAGACCCAGTACTTC. It specifies CASSNGPGETQYF.

The table lists this clonotype with a few counts. The chain has TRBV30 and TRBJ2-5; D is uncertain. The V end was cut by 4 bases, the J end by 0 bases, with 15 bases between. Looked up from germline, CDR1 is GTSNPN and CDR2 is SVGIG (reference sequence). CDR3 length: 15 amino acids. CDR3 residues: CAWKAARSYQETQYF. Here the CDR3 DNA reads TGTGCCTGGAAAGCAGCGAGATCTTACCAAGAGACCCAGTACTTC.

The V gene is TRBV14, the J gene TRBJ2-1; D gene unclear. This CDR3 spans 16 amino acids. Between the trimmed V and J ends, which lost 4 bases and 2 bases, there was a span of 15 bases. Germline CDR1 SGHDN, CDR2 FVKESK. The CDR3 is CASSPPMGIPYNEQFF. CDR3 sequence (DNA): TGTGCCAGCAGCCCACCCATGGGTATCCCCTACAATGAGCAGTTCTTC. Full variable domain (remainder filled in from reference TRBV14 and TRBJ2-1): EAGVTQFPSHSVIEKGQTVTLRCDPISGHDNLYWYRRVMGKEIKFLLHFVKESKQDESGMPNNRFLAERTGGTYSTLKVQPAELEDSGVYFCASSPPMGIPYNEQFFGPGTRLTVL.

This clonotype turned up a few times. This chain uses TRBV6-1 with TRBJ1-6; no definite D call. Germline loops: CDR1 MNHNS, CDR2 SASEGT. V lost 1 base and J lost 8, with 12 bases in between. There are 15 residues in the CDR3. This CDR3 reads CASSEGGYPDSPLHF. DNA for the CDR3: TGTGCCAGCAGTGAAGGAGGGTACCCTGATTCACCCCTCCACTTT.

This clonotype was seen repeatedly, ten times or more. The gene calls are TRBV29-1 and TRBJ2-3; TRBD2 agrees at 9 bases. V shed 8 bases, J shed 1 base, and the junction held 10 bases outside the gene matches. The CDR3 is 15 amino acids. Germline CDR1 SQVTM, CDR2 ANQGSEA. The CDR3 sequence: CSSSFSGSGTDTQYF. The CDR3 DNA sequence: TGCAGCTCATCCTTTAGCGGGAGTGGCACAGATACGCAGTATTTT.

This clonotype showed up just a few times. This rearrangement joins TRBV25-1 to TRBJ2-7; 7 positions match TRBD2. The CDR3 has 15 residues. The germline V gene has CDR1 MGHDK and CDR2 SYGVNS. V gave up 4 bases and J gave up 2 bases; unmatched junction bases: 8. The CDR3 DNA reads as TGTGCCAGCAGTGGGGAGGGTACAGGTGCCTACGAGCAGTACTTC. Amino acids: CASSGEGTGAYEQYF.

J is TRBJ2-7 and V is TRBV29-1; maybe TRBD1 (5 bases). Trimming pared 0 bases from V and 3 bases from J, leaving 12 bases between. Germline CDR1 and CDR2: SQVTM and ANQGSEA. This CDR3 comprises 14 residues. CDR3 bases: TGCAGCGTTGAAGATGGGCAGGGCCTCTACGAGCAGTACTTC. This sequence encodes CSVEDGQGLYEQYF.

This clonotype was observed a handful of times. The J gene is TRBJ2-1, the V gene TRBV10-1; unclear D gene. The CDR3 has 11 amino acids. Germline assignment: CDR1 WNHNN and CDR2 SYGVQD (reference sequence). V was shortened by 0 bases and J by 6 bases, with 0 bases between the two germline ends. CDR3 DNA: TGCGCCAGCAGTGAGTCCAATGAGCAGTTCTTC. This codes for CASSESNEQFF.

This clonotype was found a few times. V gene TRBV7-9 combines with J gene TRBJ2-2; no definite D call. V shed 1 base and J shed 6 bases, with 9 bases lying between them. This CDR3 is 14 amino acids long. Germline assignment: CDR1 SEHNR and CDR2 FQNEAQ (reference sequence). The CDR3 DNA reads as TGTGCCAGCAGCTTAGAGGTCCGGTCCGGGGAGCTGTTTTTT. Encoded protein: CASSLEVRSGELFF.

This clonotype occurred a few times. The chain carries TRBV29-1 and TRBJ2-1; D not resolved. Trimming took off 7 bases at V and 0 bases at J, with 13 bases between the two ends. Germline lookup yields CDR1 SQVTM and CDR2 ANQGSEA. The CDR3 covers 14 residues. Here the CDR3 DNA reads TGCAGCGCCCGACTTCTGGCCTCCTACAATGAGCAGTTCTTC. Protein product: CSARLLASYNEQFF.

The chain links TRBV3-1 to TRBJ2-3; D may correspond to TRBD1 or TRBD2 (5 bases each). V shed 0 bases and J shed 7 bases, with 14 bases lying between them. Germline CDR1 is LGHDT and CDR2 is YNNKEL (reference sequence). The CDR3 contains 15 residues. CDR3 in amino acids: CASSQDFEGRNTQYF. In DNA, the CDR3 is TGTGCCAGCAGCCAAGATTTCGAGGGGCGTAATACGCAGTATTTT.

The V and J genes are TRBV6-4 and TRBJ2-1, with 8 bases aligning to TRBD2. Trimming cost V 2 bases and J 4 bases; bases outside gene matches: 4. CDR1 is MRHNA and CDR2 is SNTAGT in the germline V gene. This CDR3 has 15 amino acids. The CDR3 region is CASSDQSGRYNEQFF. CDR3 sequence (DNA): TGTGCCAGCAGTGACCAAAGCGGGAGATACAATGAGCAGTTCTTC.

The J gene is TRBJ2-2, the V gene TRBV20-1; D could derive from TRBD1 or TRBD2 (6 bases each). The germline V gene has CDR1 DFQATT and CDR2 SNEGSKA (reference sequence). The V end was cut by 0 bases, the J end by 6 bases, with 20 bases between. CDR3 length equals 17 residues. The CDR3 DNA reads TGCAGTGCTAGAGACCGGGCCTGGGGGGCAAGACCCGGGGAGCTGTTTTTT. Residues: CSARDRAWGARPGELFF.

The chain employs TRBV20-1 and TRBJ2-5, with a possible D match to TRBD2 (6 bases). CDR1 and CDR2 (germline): DFQATT, SNEGSKA (reference sequence). V was trimmed by 3 bases and J by 2 bases, leaving 16 bases between them. The CDR3 consists of 15 residues. The CDR3 loop reads CSASARLAMQETQYF. The CDR3, as DNA: TGCAGTGCTAGTGCCCGTCTAGCGATGCAAGAGACCCAGTACTTC.

This clonotype was seen a handful of times. The chain joins TRBV28 to TRBJ2-1, with no clear D. Germline assignment: CDR1 MDHEN and CDR2 SYDVKM. The V gene lost 0 bases and the J gene lost 10 bases, with 10 bases spanning the gap. CDR3 size: 13 residues. CDR3 sequence reads: CASSLWPVGEQFF. DNA for the CDR3: TGTGCCAGCAGTTTATGGCCGGTTGGGGAGCAGTTCTTC.

The chain joins TRBV11-2 to TRBJ2-5, with 10 bases matching TRBD1. Germline CDR1 reads SGHAT; CDR2 reads FQNNGV. The CDR3 spans 15 residues. J gave up 2 bases and V 6 bases, and 6 bases lay outside the gene matches. CDR3 sequence (DNA): TGTGCCAGCAGAAAACCGGGACAGGGGCAAGAGACCCAGTACTTC. It specifies CASRKPGQGQETQYF.

At least ten counts were recorded for this clonotype. The CDR3 DNA sequence: TGTGCCAGCAGCCAAGTGGTGGATACGCAGTATTTT. Its translation is CASSQVVDTQYF. The rearrangement links TRBV3-1 to TRBJ2-3; D call uncertain. Germline assignment: CDR1 LGHDT and CDR2 YNNKEL (reference sequence). CDR3 length: 12 amino acids. The V end lost 1 base, the J end lost 6 bases, and 5 bases lay between the germline ends.

There are many counts of this clonotype. The chain couples TRBV29-1 to TRBJ2-7; 10 positions agree with TRBD1. Germline CDR1 reads SQVTM; CDR2 reads ANQGSEA. V gave up 1 base and J gave up 4 bases; unmatched junction bases: 1. The length of the CDR3 is 13 residues. The CDR3 here is CSVEGTGGYEQYF. The CDR3, as DNA: TGCAGCGTTGAAGGGACAGGGGGGTACGAGCAGTACTTC.